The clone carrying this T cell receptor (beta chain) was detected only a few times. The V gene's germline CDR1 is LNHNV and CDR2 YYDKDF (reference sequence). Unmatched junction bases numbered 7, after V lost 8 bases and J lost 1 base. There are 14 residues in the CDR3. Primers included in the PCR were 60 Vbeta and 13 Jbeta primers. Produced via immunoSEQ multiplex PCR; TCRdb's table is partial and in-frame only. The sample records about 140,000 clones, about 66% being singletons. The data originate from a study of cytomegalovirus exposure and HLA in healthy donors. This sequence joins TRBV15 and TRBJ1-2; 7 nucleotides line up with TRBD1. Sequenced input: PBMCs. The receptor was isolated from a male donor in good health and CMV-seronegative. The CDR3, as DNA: TGTGCCACCGGAACGACAGGGTATAACTATGGCTACACCTTC. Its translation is CATGTTGYNYGYTF.